A single TCR beta chain is shown here with its context. Measured with immunoSEQ multiplex PCR; TCRdb has only the in-frame clones, and not every one. The sample has 80,000 or so clones, around 95% seen once. These data are taken from a study of human versus mouse CDR3 diversity and MHC coevolution. Across the study: Reported immunoSEQ sensitivity was one in 200,000 T cells, with reduced amplification bias.

Germline V gives CDR1 SEHNR, CDR2 FQNEAQ (reference sequence). The CDR3 is made up of 17 amino acids. V lost 5 bases to trimming and J lost 6 bases; unmatched junction nucleotides: 17. Sequenced input: naive CD4+ T cells from blood. Regarding subset: CD45RO-negative CD62L-positive naive CD4 T cells. The clonotype originates from a person between 25 and 69 years old in good health. The rearrangement links TRBV7-9 to TRBJ1-2, with 8 bases fitting TRBD1. The CDR3 bases are TGTGCCAGCAGCACCGGGACAGGTGGAGCTTATGAGGATGGCTACACCTTC. It encodes CASSTGTGGAYEDGYTF.